What follows is one T cell receptor (beta chain) and its context. These data originate in a study of radiation and T cells in renal cell carcinoma. Described time point: blood 4 weeks post-SBRT, at nephrectomy. Treatment reported: 15 Gy SBRT to primary tumor, nephrectomy 4 weeks later. Generated by immunoSEQ multiplex PCR, the TCRdb table keeps only in-frame clones and is missing some. The data contain roughly 58,000 clones, approximately 80% of them seen just once; the ten biggest clones take up less than 8%. The input for sequencing was blood, taken from a patient whose treatment included radiotherapy and nephrectomy. The sequence came from a man in his 60s with renal cell carcinoma.

The CDR3 protein is CASRRRELNTEAFF. DNA of the CDR3: TGTGCCAGTAGGAGGAGGGAGTTGAACACTGAAGCTTTCTTT. The V call is TRBV19, the J call TRBJ1-1; no definite D call. Germline V CDR1 and CDR2: LNHDA, SQIVND (reference sequence). V lost 6 bases and J lost 0, with 11 bases in between. This CDR3 spans 14 amino acids.